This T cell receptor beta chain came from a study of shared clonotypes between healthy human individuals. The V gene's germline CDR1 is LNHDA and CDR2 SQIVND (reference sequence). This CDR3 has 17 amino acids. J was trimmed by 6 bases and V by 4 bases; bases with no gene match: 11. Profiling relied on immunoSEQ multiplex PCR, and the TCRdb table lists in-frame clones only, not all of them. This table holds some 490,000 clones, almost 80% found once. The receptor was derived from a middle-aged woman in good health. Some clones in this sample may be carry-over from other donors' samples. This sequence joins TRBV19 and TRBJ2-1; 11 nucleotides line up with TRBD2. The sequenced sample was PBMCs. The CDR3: CASSTPPLAGGTNEQFF. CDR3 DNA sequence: TGTGCCAGTAGTACCCCCCCGTTAGCGGGAGGGACCAATGAGCAGTTCTTC.